This T cell receptor beta chain was sequenced for a study of blood T cells in healthy people across ages. This CDR3 comprises 12 residues. With 2 bases removed from V and 6 bases from J, the gap between germline ends came to 5 bases. Sample-barcoded 5' priming and a J-beta primer mix drove a second PCR of roughly 7 to 11 cycles. Every cDNA was tagged by a template-switch adaptor with 12 random nucleotides. TCRdb re-analysed the 5' RACE reads in MiXCR, keeping a single row per CDR3 protein. The sample records 800,000 to 1,000,000 distinct CDR3 sequences, about 48% being singletons. This clonotype has just a few counts.

The chain recombines TRBV12-3 or TRBV12-4 with TRBJ2-1; D call uncertain. This receptor was obtained from a man aged 30 to 39 in good health. Sequencing was carried out using blood. The CDR3 spells CASSLWSNEQFF. The CDR3 region has the DNA TGTGCCAGCAGTTTATGGAGCAATGAGCAGTTCTTC.